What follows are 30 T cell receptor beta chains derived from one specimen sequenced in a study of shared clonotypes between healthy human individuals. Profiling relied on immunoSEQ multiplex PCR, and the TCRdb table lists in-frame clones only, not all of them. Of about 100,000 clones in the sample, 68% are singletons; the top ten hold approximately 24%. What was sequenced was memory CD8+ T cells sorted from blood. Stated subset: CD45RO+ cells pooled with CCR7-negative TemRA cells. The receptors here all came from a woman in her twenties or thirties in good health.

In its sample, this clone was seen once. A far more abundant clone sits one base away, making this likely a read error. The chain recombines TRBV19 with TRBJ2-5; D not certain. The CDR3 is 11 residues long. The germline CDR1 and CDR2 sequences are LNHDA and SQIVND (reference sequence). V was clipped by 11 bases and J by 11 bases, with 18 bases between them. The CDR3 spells CAVSDGYKQYF. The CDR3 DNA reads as TGTGCCGTGTCGGACGGCTACAAGCAGTACTTC. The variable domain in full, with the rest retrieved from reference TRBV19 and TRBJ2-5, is DGGITQSPKYLFRKEGQNVTLSCEQNLNHDAMYWYRQDPGQGLRLIYYSQIVNDFQKGDIAEGYSVSREKKESFPLTVTSAQKNPTAFYLCAVSDGYKQYFGPGTRLLVL.

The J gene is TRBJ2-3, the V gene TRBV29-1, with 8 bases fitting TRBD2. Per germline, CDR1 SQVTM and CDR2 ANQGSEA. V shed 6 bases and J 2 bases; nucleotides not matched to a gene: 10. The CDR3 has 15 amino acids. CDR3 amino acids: CSVPKTSGPTDTQYF. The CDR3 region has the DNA TGCAGCGTCCCCAAAACTAGCGGCCCCACAGATACGCAGTATTTT.

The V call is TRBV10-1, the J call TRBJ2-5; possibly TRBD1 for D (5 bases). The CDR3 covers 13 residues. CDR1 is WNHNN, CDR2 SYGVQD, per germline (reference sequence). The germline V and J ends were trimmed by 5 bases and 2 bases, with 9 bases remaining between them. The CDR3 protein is CASSPGPQETQYF. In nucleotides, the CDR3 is TGCGCCAGCAGTCCAGGGCCACAAGAGACCCAGTACTTC.

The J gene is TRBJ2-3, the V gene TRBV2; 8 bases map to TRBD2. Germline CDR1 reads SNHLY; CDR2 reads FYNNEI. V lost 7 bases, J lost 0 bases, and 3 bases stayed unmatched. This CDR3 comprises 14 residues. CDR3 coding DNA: TGTGCCAGCATTAGCGGGACTAGCACAGATACGCAGTATTTT. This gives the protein CASISGTSTDTQYF.

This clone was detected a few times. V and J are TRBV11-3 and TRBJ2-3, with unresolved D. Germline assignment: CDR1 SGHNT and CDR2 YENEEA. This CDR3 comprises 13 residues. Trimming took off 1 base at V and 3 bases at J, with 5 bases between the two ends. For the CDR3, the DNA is TGTGCCAGCAGCTTAGTCCCAACAGATACGCAGTATTTT. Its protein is CASSLVPTDTQYF.

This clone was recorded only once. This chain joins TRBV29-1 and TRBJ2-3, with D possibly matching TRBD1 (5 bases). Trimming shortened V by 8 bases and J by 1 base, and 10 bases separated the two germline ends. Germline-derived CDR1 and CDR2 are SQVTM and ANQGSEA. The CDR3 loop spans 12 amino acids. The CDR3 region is CSPGHRTDTQYF. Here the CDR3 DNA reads TGCAGCCCCGGACACCGCACAGATACGCAGTATTTT.

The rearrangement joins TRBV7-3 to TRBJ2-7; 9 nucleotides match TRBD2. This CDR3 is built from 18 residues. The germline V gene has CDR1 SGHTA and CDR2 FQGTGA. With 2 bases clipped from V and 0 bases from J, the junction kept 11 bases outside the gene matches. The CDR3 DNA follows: TGTGCCAGCAGCTTAGGACCATATAGCGGGAGTCCCTCCTACGAGCAGTACTTC. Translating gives CASSLGPYSGSPSYEQYF. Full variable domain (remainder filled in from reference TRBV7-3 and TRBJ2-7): GAGVSQTPSNKVTEKGKYVELRCDPISGHTALYWYRQSLGQGPEFLIYFQGTGAADDSGLPNDRFFAVRPEGSVSTLKIQRTERGDSAVYLCASSLGPYSGSPSYEQYFGPGTRLTVT.

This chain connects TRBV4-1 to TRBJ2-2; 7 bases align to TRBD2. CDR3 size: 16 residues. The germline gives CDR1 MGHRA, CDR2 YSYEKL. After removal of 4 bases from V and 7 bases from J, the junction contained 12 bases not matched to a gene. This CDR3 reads CASSRLGAGAGGELFF. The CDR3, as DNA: TGCGCCAGCAGCCGTCTAGGGGCGGGAGCCGGCGGGGAGCTGTTTTTT.

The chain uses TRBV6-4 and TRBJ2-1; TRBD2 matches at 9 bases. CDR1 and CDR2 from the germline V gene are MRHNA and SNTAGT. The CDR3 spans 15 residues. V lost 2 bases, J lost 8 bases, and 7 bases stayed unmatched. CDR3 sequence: CASSDGQREAHEQFF. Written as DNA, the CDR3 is TGTGCCAGCAGTGACGGCCAGCGGGAGGCCCATGAGCAGTTCTTC.

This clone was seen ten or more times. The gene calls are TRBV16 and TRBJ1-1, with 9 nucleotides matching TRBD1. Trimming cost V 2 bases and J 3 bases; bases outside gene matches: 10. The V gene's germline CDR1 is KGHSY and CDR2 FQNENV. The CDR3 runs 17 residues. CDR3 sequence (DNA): TGTGCCAGCAGCCAACGGGGGACAGGGTCTGGTGACACTGAAGCTTTCTTT. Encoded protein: CASSQRGTGSGDTEAFF.

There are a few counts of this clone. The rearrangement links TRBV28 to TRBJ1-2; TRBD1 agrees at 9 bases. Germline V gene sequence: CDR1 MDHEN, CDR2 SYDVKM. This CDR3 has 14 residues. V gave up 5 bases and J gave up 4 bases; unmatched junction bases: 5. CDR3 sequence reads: CASSGQGYLYGYTF. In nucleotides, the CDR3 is TGTGCCAGCAGTGGACAGGGGTACCTCTATGGCTACACCTTC.

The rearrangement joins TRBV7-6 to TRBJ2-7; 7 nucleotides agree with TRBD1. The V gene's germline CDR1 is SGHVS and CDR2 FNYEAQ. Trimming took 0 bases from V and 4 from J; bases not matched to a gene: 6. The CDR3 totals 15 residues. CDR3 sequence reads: CASSLAQGLAYEQYF. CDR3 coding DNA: TGTGCCAGCAGCTTAGCACAGGGGCTTGCGTACGAGCAGTACTTC.

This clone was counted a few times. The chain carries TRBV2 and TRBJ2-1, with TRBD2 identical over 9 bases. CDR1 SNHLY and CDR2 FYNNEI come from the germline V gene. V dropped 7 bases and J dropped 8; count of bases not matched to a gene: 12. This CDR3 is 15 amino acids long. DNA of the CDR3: TGTGCCAGCACGGGGCGGGAGGGCCTCTGGGATGAGCAGTTCTTC. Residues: CASTGREGLWDEQFF.

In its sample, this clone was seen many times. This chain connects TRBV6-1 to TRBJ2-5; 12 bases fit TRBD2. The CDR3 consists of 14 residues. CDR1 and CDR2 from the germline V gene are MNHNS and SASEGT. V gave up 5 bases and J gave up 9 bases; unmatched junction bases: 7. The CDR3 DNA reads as TGTGCCAGCAGTTTTTTTCTAGCGGGAGGGGCCCAGTACTTC. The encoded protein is CASSFFLAGGAQYF.

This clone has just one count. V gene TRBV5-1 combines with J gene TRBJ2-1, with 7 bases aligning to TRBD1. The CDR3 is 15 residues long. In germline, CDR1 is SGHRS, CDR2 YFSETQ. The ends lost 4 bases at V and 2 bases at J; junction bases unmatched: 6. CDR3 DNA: TGCGCCAGCAGCCGAGACAGGGTGGCCTACAATGAGCAGTTCTTC. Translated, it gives CASSRDRVAYNEQFF.

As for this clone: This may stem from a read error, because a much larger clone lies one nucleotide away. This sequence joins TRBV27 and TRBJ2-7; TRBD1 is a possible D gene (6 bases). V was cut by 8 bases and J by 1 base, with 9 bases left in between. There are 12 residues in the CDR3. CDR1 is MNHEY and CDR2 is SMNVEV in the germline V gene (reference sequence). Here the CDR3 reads CASRDKSYEQYF. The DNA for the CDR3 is TGTGCCAGCCGGGACAAATCCTACGAGCAGTACTTC.

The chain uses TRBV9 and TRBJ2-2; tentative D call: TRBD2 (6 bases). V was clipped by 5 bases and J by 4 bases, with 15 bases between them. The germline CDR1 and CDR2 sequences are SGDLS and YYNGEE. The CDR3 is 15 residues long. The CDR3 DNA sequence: TGTGCCAGCAGTGTTCTACATAGCGGCACCGGGGAGCTGTTTTTT. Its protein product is CASSVLHSGTGELFF. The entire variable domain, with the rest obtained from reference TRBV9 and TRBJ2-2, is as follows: DSGVTQTPKHLITATGQRVTLRCSPRSGDLSVYWYQQSLDQGLQFLIQYYNGEERAKGNILERFSAQQFPDLHSELNLSSLELGDSALYFCASSVLHSGTGELFFGEGSRLTVL.

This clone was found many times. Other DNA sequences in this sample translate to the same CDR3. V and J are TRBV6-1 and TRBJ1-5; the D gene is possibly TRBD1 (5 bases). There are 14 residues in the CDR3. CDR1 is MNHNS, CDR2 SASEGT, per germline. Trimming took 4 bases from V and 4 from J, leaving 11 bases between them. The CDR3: CASSGGTENQPQHF. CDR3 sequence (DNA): TGTGCCAGCAGTGGGGGGACGGAGAATCAGCCCCAGCATTTT.

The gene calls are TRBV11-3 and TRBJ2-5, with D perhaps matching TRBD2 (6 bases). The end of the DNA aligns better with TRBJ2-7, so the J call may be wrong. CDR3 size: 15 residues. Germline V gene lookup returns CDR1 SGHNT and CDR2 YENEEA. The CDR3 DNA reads TGTGCCAGCAGCTTAGAGGCCGGGAGTCGCTACGAGCAGTACTTC. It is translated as CASSLEAGSRYEQYF.

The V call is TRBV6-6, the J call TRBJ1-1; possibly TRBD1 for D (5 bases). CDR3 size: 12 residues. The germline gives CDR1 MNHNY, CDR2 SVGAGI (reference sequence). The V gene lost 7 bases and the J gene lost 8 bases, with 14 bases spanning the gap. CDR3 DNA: TGTGCCAGCACCGGGGACCCCTTAGAAGCTTTCTTT. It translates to CASTGDPLEAFF.

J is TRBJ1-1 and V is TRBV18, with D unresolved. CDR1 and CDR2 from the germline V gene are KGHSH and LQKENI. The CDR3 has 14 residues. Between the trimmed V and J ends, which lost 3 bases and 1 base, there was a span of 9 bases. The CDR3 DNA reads TGTGCCAGCTCACCCCTGGCAGCGAACACTGAAGCTTTCTTT. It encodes CASSPLAANTEAFF.

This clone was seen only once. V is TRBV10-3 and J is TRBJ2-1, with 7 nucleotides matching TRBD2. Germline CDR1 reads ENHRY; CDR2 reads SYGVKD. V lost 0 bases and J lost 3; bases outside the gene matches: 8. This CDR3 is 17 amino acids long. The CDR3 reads CAISESEASGDYNEQFF. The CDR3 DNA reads TGTGCCATCAGTGAGTCTGAGGCTAGCGGCGACTACAATGAGCAGTTCTTC.

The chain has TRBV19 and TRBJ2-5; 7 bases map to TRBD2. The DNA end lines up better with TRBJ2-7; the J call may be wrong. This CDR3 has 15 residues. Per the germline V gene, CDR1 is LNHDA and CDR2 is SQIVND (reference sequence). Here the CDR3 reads CASSPGPSGVNEQYF. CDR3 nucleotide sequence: TGTGCCAGTAGTCCGGGACCGAGCGGGGTCAACGAGCAGTACTTC.

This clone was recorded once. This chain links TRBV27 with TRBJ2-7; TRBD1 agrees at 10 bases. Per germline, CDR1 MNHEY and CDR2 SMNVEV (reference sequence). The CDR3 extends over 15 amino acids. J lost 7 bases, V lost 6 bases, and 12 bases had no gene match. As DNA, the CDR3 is TGTGCCAGCAGCCACAATGACAGGGGGCGAGGAGAGCAGTACTTC. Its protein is CASSHNDRGRGEQYF.

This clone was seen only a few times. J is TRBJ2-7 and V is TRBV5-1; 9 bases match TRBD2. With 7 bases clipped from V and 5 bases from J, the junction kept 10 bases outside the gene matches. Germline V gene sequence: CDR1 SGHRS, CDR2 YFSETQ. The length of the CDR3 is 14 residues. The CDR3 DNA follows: TGCGCCAGCCATAGCGGGAGTATCGAGCACGAGCAGTACTTC. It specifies CASHSGSIEHEQYF. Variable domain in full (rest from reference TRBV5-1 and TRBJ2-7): KAGVTQTPRYLIKTRGQQVTLSCSPISGHRSVSWYQQTPGQGLQFLFEYFSETQRNKGNFPGRFSGRQFSNSRSEMNVSTLELGDSALYLCASHSGSIEHEQYFGPGTRLTVT.

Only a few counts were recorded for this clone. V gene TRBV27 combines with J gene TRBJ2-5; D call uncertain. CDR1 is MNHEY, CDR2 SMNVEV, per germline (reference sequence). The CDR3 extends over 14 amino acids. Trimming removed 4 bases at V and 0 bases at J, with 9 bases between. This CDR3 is CASSSNPYQETQYF. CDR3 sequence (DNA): TGTGCCAGCAGTTCAAACCCGTACCAAGAGACCCAGTACTTC.

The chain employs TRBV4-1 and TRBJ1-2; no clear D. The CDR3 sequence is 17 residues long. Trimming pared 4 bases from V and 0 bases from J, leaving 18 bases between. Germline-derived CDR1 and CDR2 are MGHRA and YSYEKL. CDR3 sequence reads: CASSRGPRGDANYGYTF. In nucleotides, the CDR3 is TGCGCCAGCAGCCGAGGGCCTCGGGGAGATGCTAACTATGGCTACACCTTC.

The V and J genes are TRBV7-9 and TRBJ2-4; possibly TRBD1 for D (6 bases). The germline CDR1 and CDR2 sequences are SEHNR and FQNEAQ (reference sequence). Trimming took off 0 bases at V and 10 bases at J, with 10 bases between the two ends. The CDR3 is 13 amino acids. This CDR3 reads CASSLALQGIQYF. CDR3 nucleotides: TGTGCCAGCAGCTTAGCGCTCCAGGGGATTCAGTACTTC.

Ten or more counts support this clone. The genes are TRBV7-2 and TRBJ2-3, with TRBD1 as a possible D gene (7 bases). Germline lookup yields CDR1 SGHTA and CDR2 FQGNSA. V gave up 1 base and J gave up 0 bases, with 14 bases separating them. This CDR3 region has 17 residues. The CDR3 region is CASSLEWAGGSTDTQYF. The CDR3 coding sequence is TGTGCCAGCAGCTTAGAATGGGCAGGGGGGAGCACAGATACGCAGTATTTT.

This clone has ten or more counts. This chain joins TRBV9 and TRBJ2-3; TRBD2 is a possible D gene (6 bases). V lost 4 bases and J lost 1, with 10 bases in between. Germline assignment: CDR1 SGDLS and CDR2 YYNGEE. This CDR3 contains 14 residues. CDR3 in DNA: TGTGCCAGCAGCATAAGCGGGCGCACAGATACGCAGTATTTT. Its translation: CASSISGRTDTQYF.